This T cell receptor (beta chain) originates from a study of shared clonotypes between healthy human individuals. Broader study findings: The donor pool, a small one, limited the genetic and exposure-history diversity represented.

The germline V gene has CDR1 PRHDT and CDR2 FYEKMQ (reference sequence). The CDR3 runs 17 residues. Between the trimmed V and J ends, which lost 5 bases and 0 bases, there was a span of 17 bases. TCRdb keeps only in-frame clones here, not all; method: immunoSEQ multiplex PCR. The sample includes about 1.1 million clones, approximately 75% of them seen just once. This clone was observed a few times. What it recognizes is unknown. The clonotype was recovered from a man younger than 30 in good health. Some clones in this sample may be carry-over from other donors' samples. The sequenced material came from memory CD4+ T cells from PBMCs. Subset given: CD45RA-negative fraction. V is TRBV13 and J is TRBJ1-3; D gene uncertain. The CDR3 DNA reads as TGTGCCAGCAGCCCGACTACCCCCGGGATCTCTGGAAACACCATATATTTT. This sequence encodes CASSPTTPGISGNTIYF.